This T cell receptor (beta chain) was observed in a study of cytotoxic CD8 clonotypes in ibrutinib-treated CLL. Study-wide results and limits: Clonality was elevated at ibrutinib response and had returned toward baseline at progression.

Worth noting for this clone: Its matching antigen is unknown.

The V gene lost 2 bases and the J gene lost 0 bases, with 7 bases spanning the gap. Germline V gives CDR1 MNHNS, CDR2 SASEGT. CDR3 size: 14 residues. Method: immunoSEQ multiplex PCR; TCRdb's copy keeps in-frame clones and lacks some. The sample lists over 120,000 clones, about 75% occurring once. This specimen was PBMCs, taken after 24 months of ibrutinib treatment. The sequence came from a human donor with chronic lymphocytic leukemia. The genes are TRBV6-1 and TRBJ2-5, with D tentatively TRBD2 (5 bases). DNA of the CDR3: TGTGCCAGCAGTGAACGAGGGAACCAAGAGACCCAGTACTTC. This codes for CASSERGNQETQYF.